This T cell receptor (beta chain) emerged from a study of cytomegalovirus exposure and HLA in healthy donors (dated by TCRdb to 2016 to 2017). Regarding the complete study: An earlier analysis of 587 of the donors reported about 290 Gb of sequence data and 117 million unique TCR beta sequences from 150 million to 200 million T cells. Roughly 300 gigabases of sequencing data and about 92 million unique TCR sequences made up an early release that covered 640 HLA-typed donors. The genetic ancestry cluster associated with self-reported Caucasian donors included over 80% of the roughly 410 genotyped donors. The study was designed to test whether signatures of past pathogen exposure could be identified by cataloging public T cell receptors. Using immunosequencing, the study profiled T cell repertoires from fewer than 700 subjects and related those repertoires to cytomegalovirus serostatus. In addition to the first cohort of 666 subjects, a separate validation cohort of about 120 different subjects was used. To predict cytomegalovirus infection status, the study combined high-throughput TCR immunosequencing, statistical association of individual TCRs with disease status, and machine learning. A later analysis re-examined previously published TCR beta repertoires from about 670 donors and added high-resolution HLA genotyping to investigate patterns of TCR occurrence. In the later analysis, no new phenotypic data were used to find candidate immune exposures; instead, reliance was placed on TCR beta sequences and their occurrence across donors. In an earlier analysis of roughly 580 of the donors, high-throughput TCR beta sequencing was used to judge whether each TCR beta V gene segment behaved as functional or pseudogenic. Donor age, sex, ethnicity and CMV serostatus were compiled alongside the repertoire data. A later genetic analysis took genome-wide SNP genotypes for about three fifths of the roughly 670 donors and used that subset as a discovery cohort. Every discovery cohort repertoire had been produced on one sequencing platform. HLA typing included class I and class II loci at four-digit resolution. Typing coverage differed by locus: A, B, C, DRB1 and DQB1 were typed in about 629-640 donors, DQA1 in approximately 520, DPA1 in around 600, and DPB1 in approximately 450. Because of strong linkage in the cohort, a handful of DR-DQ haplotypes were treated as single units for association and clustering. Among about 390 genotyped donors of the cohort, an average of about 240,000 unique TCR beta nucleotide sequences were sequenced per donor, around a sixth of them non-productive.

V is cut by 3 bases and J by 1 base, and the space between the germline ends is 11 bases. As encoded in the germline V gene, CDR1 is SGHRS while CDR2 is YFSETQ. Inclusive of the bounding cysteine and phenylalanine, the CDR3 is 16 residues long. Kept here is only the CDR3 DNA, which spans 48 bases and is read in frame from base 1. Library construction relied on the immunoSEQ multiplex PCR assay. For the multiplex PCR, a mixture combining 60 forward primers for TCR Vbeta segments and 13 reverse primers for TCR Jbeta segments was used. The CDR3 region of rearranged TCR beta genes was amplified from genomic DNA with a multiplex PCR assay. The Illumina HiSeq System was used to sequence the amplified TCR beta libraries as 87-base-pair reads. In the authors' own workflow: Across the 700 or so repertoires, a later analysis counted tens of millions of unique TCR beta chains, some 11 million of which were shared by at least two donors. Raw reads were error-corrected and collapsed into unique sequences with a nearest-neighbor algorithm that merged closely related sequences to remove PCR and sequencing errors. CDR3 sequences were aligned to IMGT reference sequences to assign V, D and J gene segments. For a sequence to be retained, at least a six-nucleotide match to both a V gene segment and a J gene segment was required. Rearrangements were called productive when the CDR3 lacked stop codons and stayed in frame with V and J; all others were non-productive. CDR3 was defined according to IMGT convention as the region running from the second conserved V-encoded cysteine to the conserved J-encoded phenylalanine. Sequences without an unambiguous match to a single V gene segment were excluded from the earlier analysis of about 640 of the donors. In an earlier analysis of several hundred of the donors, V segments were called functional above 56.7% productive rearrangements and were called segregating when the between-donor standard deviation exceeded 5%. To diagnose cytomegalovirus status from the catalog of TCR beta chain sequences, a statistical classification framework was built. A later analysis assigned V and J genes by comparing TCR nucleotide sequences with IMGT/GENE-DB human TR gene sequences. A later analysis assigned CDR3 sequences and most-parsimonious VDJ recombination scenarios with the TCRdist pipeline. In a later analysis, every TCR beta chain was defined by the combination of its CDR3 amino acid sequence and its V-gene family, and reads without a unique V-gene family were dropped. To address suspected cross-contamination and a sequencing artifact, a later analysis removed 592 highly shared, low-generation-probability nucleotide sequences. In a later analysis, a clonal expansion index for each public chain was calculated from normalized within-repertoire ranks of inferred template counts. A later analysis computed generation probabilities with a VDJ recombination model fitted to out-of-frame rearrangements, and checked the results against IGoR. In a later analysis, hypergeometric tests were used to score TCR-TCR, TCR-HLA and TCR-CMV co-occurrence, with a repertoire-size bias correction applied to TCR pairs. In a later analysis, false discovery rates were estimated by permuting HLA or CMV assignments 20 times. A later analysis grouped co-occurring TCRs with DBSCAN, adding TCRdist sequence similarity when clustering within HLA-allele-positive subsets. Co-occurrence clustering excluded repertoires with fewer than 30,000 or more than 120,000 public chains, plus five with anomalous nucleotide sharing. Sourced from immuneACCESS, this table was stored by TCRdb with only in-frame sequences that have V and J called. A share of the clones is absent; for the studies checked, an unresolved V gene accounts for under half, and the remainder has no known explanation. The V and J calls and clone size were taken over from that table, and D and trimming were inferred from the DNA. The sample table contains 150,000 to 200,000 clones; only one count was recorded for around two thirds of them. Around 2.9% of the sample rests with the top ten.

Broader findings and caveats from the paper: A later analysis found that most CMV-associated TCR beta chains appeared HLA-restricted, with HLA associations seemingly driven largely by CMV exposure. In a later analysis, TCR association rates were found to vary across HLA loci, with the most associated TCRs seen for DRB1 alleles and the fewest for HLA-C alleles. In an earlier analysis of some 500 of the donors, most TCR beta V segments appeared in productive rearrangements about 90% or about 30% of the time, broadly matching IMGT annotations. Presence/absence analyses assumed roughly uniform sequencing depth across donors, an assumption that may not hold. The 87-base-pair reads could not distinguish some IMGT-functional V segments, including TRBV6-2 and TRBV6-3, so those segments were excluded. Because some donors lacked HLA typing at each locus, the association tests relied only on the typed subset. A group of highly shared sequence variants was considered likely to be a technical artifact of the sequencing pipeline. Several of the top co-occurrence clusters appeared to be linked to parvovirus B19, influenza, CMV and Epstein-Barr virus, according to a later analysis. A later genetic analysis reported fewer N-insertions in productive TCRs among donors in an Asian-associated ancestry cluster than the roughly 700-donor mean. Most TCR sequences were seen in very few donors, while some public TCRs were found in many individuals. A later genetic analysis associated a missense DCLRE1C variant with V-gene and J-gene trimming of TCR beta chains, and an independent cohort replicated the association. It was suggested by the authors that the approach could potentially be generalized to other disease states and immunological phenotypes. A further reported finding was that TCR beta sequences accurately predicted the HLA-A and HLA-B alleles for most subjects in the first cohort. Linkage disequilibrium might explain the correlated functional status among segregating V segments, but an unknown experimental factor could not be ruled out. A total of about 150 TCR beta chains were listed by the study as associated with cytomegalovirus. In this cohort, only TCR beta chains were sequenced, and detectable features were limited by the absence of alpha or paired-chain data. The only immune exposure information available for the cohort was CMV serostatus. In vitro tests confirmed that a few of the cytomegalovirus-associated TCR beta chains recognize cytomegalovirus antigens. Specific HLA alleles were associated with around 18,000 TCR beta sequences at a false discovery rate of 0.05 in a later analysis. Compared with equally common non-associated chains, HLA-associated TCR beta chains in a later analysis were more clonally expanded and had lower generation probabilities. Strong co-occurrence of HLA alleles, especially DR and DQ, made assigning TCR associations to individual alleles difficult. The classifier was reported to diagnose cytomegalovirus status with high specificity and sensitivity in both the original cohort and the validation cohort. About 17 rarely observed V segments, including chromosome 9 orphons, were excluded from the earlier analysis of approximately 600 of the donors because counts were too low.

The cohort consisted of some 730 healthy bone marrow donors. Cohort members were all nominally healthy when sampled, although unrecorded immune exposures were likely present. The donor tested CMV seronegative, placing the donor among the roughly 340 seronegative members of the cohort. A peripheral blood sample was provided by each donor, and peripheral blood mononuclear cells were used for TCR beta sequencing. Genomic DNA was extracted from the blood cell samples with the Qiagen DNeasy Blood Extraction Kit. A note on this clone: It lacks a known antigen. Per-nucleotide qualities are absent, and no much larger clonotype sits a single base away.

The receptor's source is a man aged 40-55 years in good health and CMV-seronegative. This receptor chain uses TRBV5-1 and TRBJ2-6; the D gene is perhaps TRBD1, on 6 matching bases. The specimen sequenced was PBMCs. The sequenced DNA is TGCGCCAGCAGCTCAGAAGGGACATCTGGGGCCAACGTCCTGACTTTC. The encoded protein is CASSSEGTSGANVLTF. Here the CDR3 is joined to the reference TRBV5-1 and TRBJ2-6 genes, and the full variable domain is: KAGVTQTPRYLIKTRGQQVTLSCSPISGHRSVSWYQQTPGQGLQFLFEYFSETQRNKGNFPGRFSGRQFSNSRSEMNVSTLELGDSALYLCASSSEGTSGANVLTFGAGSRLTVL.